A selection of T cell receptor beta chains follows, all from one sample in a study of cytomegalovirus exposure and HLA in healthy donors. Data came from immunoSEQ multiplex PCR; TCRdb stores just in-frame clones and leaves some out. The sample carries more than 100,000 clones, around 79% recorded once. The sequenced material came from PBMCs. The receptors were sampled from a woman aged 40-49 years in good health and CMV-seronegative. The CDR3 runs from the conserved cysteine through the conserved F or W. D genes are given only for firm matches. Rows may omit the clone size; those that give it use once, few, many or a size class.

V: TRBV19; J: TRBJ2-3; D: TRBD1; size: -; CDR3: CASSVDRERMGDTQYF; DNA: TGTGCCAGTAGTGTGGACAGGGAAAGGATGGGAGATACGCAGTATTTT
V: TRBV5-6; J: TRBJ1-5; D: -; size: -; CDR3: CASSLRRLDQPQHF; DNA: TGTGCCAGCAGCTTGCGGAGGCTCGATCAGCCCCAGCATTTT
V: TRBV5-1; J: TRBJ2-1; D: -; size: -; CDR3: CASRSYRAPYNEQFF; DNA: TGCGCCAGCAGGAGCTACAGGGCCCCCTACAATGAGCAGTTCTTC
V: TRBV27; J: TRBJ2-7; D: TRBD2; size: -; CDR3: CASSLYPAGGAGEQYF; DNA: TGTGCCAGCAGTTTATATCCCGCGGGGGGGGCGGGGGAGCAGTACTTC
V: TRBV29-1; J: TRBJ2-1; D: -; size: -; CDR3: CTAGGAEQFF; DNA: TGCACTGCGGGCGGGGCAGAGCAGTTCTTC
V: TRBV7-3; J: TRBJ2-2; D: -; size: -; CDR3: CASSLTRNINTGELFF; DNA: TGTGCCAGCAGCTTAACTCGAAACATAAACACCGGGGAGCTGTTTTTT
V: TRBV5-4; J: TRBJ1-2; D: -; size: -; CDR3: CASSSTGRGEHGYTF; DNA: TGTGCCAGCAGTTCTACAGGGCGCGGCGAACATGGCTACACCTTC
V: TRBV29-1; J: TRBJ2-1; D: TRBD2; size: -; CDR3: CSGQPGGGANEQFF; DNA: TGCAGCGGGCAGCCCGGCGGGGGGGCCAATGAGCAGTTCTTC
V: TRBV19; J: TRBJ1-2; D: -; size: -; CDR3: CASSSWTGDSNYGYTF; DNA: TGTGCCAGTAGTAGCTGGACGGGGGATTCTAACTATGGCTACACCTTC
V: TRBV19; J: TRBJ1-5; D: TRBD1; size: once; CDR3: CASSLDRNQPQHF; DNA: TGTGCCAGTAGTTTGGACAGGAATCAGCCCCAGCATTTT
V: TRBV5-4; J: TRBJ2-2; D: TRBD2; size: -; CDR3: CATPGGGGSTGELFF; DNA: TGTGCCACCCCGGGCGGGGGAGGTAGCACCGGGGAGCTGTTTTTT
V: TRBV2; J: TRBJ1-6; D: -; size: -; CDR3: CASAERGGAYNSPLHF; DNA: TGTGCCAGCGCAGAACGGGGGGGGGCCTATAATTCACCCCTCCACTTT
V: TRBV9; J: TRBJ1-1; D: -; size: -; CDR3: CASSPIRGNTEAFF; DNA: TGTGCCAGCAGCCCAATAAGGGGGAACACTGAAGCTTTCTTT
V: TRBV6-1; J: TRBJ1-1; D: -; size: -; CDR3: CASSEPRLTKRNTEAFF; DNA: TGTGCCAGCAGTGAACCTCGGTTGACGAAGCGCAACACTGAAGCTTTCTTT
V: TRBV30; J: TRBJ2-5; D: -; size: -; CDR3: CAWSVQFTQETQYF; DNA: TGTGCCTGGAGTGTACAGTTTACCCAAGAGACCCAGTACTTC
V: TRBV6-4; J: TRBJ2-3; D: -; size: -; CDR3: CASSDSRSTDTQYF; DNA: TGTGCCAGCAGTGACTCCAGGAGCACAGATACGCAGTATTTT
V: TRBV6-1; J: TRBJ2-1; D: -; size: -; CDR3: CASSGSLGGLYNEQFF; DNA: TGTGCCAGCAGTGGCTCTTTGGGGGGGCTGTACAATGAGCAGTTCTTC
V: TRBV2; J: TRBJ1-1; D: -; size: once; CDR3: CASRGANSGTTEAFF; DNA: TGTGCCAGCAGGGGGGCGAATTCGGGAACGACTGAAGCTTTCTTT
V: TRBV6-4; J: TRBJ2-1; D: -; size: -; CDR3: CASSDAPNNEQFF; DNA: TGTGCCAGCAGTGACGCGCCAAACAATGAGCAGTTCTTC
V: TRBV6-5; J: TRBJ2-7; D: -; size: -; CDR3: CASSYSGVGTYEQYF; DNA: TGTGCCAGCAGTTACTCGGGTGTCGGGACCTACGAGCAGTACTTC
V: TRBV30; J: TRBJ2-7; D: -; size: -; CDR3: CASSQGFHEQYF; DNA: TGTGCCTCCTCCCAGGGGTTCCACGAGCAGTACTTC
V: TRBV9; J: TRBJ1-2; D: -; size: -; CDR3: CASQQQGLGYTF; DNA: TGTGCCAGCCAACAACAGGGTTTGGGCTACACCTTC
V: TRBV14; J: TRBJ1-1; D: TRBD1; size: once; CDR3: CASSERTGGTEAFF; DNA: TGTGCCAGCTCAGAACGGACAGGGGGGACTGAAGCTTTCTTT
V: TRBV6-6; J: TRBJ1-4; D: -; size: few; CDR3: CASTQHLEKLFF; DNA: TGTGCCAGCACACAGCATCTTGAAAAACTGTTTTTT
V: TRBV5-1; J: TRBJ2-1; D: -; size: -; CDR3: CASSFESEQFF; DNA: TGCGCCAGCAGCTTCGAGTCTGAGCAGTTCTTC
V: TRBV5-1; J: TRBJ2-1; D: TRBD1; size: -; CDR3: CASSLEDRHGNEQFF; DNA: TGCGCCAGCAGCTTGGAGGACAGGCACGGGAATGAGCAGTTCTTC
V: TRBV11-3; J: TRBJ1-6; D: -; size: -; CDR3: CASSVARDSPLHF; DNA: TGTGCCAGCAGCGTGGCCAGGGATTCACCCCTCCACTTT
V: TRBV18; J: TRBJ1-1; D: -; size: few; CDR3: CASSVDAQGAAFF; DNA: TGTGCCAGCTCAGTAGATGCACAGGGAGCAGCTTTCTTT
V: TRBV5-1; J: TRBJ1-4; D: TRBD1; size: -; CDR3: CASSFGDRDEKLFF; DNA: TGCGCCAGCAGCTTCGGGGACAGGGATGAAAAACTGTTTTTT
V: TRBV28; J: TRBJ2-7; D: TRBD1; size: -; CDR3: CASSSGGVSYEQYF; DNA: TGTGCCAGCAGCTCAGGGGGTGTCTCCTACGAGCAGTACTTC
V: TRBV28; J: TRBJ2-1; D: TRBD2; size: -; CDR3: CASSSSGGVRNNEQFF; DNA: TGTGCCAGCAGCTCCTCTGGGGGGGTAAGGAACAATGAGCAGTTCTTC
V: TRBV7-2; J: TRBJ1-1; D: TRBD1; size: -; CDR3: CASSVWTGNAEAFF; DNA: TGTGCCAGCAGCGTTTGGACAGGGAACGCTGAAGCTTTCTTT
V: TRBV7-9; J: TRBJ1-2; D: TRBD1; size: once; CDR3: CASTVQGAVDYGYTF; DNA: TGTGCCAGCACGGTACAGGGGGCGGTAGACTATGGCTACACCTTC
V: TRBV18; J: TRBJ1-1; D: -; size: few; CDR3: CASSPTSFQSMNTEAFF; DNA: TGTGCCAGCTCACCGACATCGTTCCAGAGCATGAACACTGAAGCTTTCTTT
V: TRBV28; J: TRBJ2-1; D: TRBD2; size: -; CDR3: CASRTLAGHNEQFF; DNA: TGTGCCAGCAGGACACTAGCGGGGCACAATGAGCAGTTCTTC
V: TRBV7-8; J: TRBJ2-4; D: -; size: -; CDR3: CASSLTRENIQYF; DNA: TGTGCCAGCAGCTTGACCAGGGAAAACATTCAGTACTTC
V: TRBV4-2; J: TRBJ2-5; D: TRBD2; size: -; CDR3: CASSQEFSGGFQETQYF; DNA: TGTGCCAGCAGCCAAGAATTCAGCGGGGGATTCCAAGAGACCCAGTACTTC
V: TRBV30; J: TRBJ1-2; D: -; size: once; CDR3: CAWSVGTFYGYTF; DNA: TGTGCCTGGAGTGTAGGGACATTCTATGGCTACACCTTC
V: TRBV13; J: TRBJ1-1; D: TRBD1; size: -; CDR3: CASSLAAGTGLNTEAFF; DNA: TGTGCCAGCAGCTTAGCAGCAGGGACAGGGCTGAACACTGAAGCTTTCTTT
V: TRBV6-4; J: TRBJ2-3; D: -; size: -; CDR3: CASTEAPGTDTQYF; DNA: TGTGCCAGCACCGAAGCACCGGGGACAGATACGCAGTATTTT
V: TRBV7-2; J: TRBJ1-1; D: -; size: -; CDR3: CASSTSGAGEITEAFF; DNA: TGTGCCAGCAGCACCTCTGGAGCAGGGGAAATCACTGAAGCTTTCTTT
V: TRBV18; J: TRBJ2-4; D: TRBD1; size: -; CDR3: CASSPEGGGRYF; DNA: TGTGCCAGCTCACCCGAAGGGGGCGGGCGGTACTTC
V: TRBV7-9; J: TRBJ1-3; D: -; size: -; CDR3: CASSFAVTGNTIYF; DNA: TGTGCCAGCAGCTTCGCAGTAACTGGAAACACCATATATTTT
V: TRBV7-9; J: TRBJ2-1; D: -; size: -; CDR3: CASSLGLWGDEQFF; DNA: TGTGCCAGCAGCTTAGGTCTTTGGGGGGATGAGCAGTTCTTC
V: TRBV6-1; J: TRBJ1-2; D: -; size: -; CDR3: CASSNPGLVNYGYTF; DNA: TGTGCCAGCAGTAACCCTGGACTCGTTAACTATGGCTACACCTTC
V: TRBV11-3; J: TRBJ2-2; D: -; size: -; CDR3: CASSLESGRTGELFF; DNA: TGTGCCAGCAGCTTAGAGTCAGGGAGGACCGGGGAGCTGTTTTTT
V: TRBV30; J: TRBJ1-4; D: -; size: -; CDR3: CAWSGQFNEKLFF; DNA: TGTGCCTGGAGTGGACAGTTTAATGAAAAACTGTTTTTT
V: TRBV27; J: TRBJ2-7; D: -; size: -; CDR3: CASSSGQKGIHEQYF; DNA: TGTGCCAGCAGTTCGGGACAAAAAGGGATCCACGAGCAGTACTTC
V: TRBV6-5; J: TRBJ2-1; D: TRBD2; size: -; CDR3: CASRLSSGLYNEQFF; DNA: TGTGCCAGCAGACTATCTAGCGGCCTATACAATGAGCAGTTCTTC
V: TRBV6-1; J: TRBJ1-2; D: TRBD1; size: -; CDR3: CASSEDIRRTGRRNYGYTF; DNA: TGTGCCAGCAGTGAAGATATAAGGCGGACAGGGCGAAGAAACTATGGCTACACCTTC
V: TRBV6-6; J: TRBJ1-2; D: TRBD1; size: -; CDR3: CASMIGGENYGYTF; DNA: TGTGCCAGCATGATAGGGGGCGAGAACTATGGCTACACCTTC
V: TRBV29-1; J: TRBJ1-2; D: -; size: -; CDR3: CSVGGGAGNYGYTF; DNA: TGCAGCGTTGGTGGAGGGGCGGGTAACTATGGCTACACCTTC
V: TRBV7-8; J: TRBJ2-7; D: -; size: -; CDR3: CASSRHMYEQYF; DNA: TGTGCCAGCAGCCGTCACATGTACGAGCAGTACTTC
V: TRBV6-4; J: TRBJ2-1; D: TRBD2; size: few; CDR3: CASSDGASGGADEQFF; DNA: TGTGCCAGCAGTGACGGGGCTAGCGGGGGGGCCGATGAGCAGTTCTTC